This TCR beta chain appears in the sequencing data of a study of tumor and adjacent non-tumor tissue in lung cancer. At the level of the study: Histology: around twelve adenocarcinoma, a couple of squamous cell carcinoma, 1 small cell lung cancer.

Study-wide findings and caveats: Shorter survival was associated with higher TCR diversity in tumors. Significantly higher TCR diversity was found in tumor than normal lung.

CDR3 length equals 12 residues. Looked up from germline, CDR1 is MDHEN and CDR2 is SYDVKM. RNA was extracted from bulk tissue without any cell sorting. Chemotherapy-naive patients with new lung cancer underwent thoracic surgery in China, August–late 2014. Comments on this clonotype: Antigen unknown. One end of the junction is discordant with germline, which a read error may explain.

TCRbeta libraries were built with three rounds of nested PCR, modified from ARM-PCR. Each CDR3 protein gets one entry after TCRdb re-called the multiplex PCR reads with MiXCR. The data show about 110,000 distinct CDR3 sequences, more than 70% seen once. The chain has TRBV28 and TRBJ1-1, with D possibly being TRBD1 (5 bases). This receptor was obtained from an older woman with non-small cell lung cancer. The specimen was lung tumor tissue. CDR3 sequence reads: CTSSTNRYDAFF. In nucleotides, the CDR3 is TGTACCAGCAGCACAAACAGGTATGATGCTTTCTTT. Looking up the rest from reference TRBV28 and TRBJ1-1 gives the full variable domain: DVKVTQSSRYLVKRTGEKVFLECVQDMDHENMFWYRQDPGLGLRLIYFSYDVKMKEKGDIPEGYSVSREKKERFSLILESASTNQTSMYLCTSSTNRYDAFFGQGTRLTVV.